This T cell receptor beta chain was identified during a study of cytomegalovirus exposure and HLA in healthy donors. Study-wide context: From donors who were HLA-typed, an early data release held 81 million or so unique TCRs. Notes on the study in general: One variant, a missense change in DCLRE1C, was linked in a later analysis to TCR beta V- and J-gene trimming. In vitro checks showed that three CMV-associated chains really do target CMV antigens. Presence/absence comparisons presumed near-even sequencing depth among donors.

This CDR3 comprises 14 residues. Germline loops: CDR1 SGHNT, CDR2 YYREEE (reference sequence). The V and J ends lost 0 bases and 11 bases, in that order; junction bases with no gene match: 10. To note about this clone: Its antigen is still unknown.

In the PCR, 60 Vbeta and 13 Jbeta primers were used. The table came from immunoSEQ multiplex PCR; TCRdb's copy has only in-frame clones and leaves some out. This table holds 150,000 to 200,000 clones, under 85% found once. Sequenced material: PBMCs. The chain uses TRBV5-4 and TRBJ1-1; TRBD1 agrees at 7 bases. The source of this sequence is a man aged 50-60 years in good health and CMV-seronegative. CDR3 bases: TGTGCCAGCAGCTTGGGGGACAGAAAATCGGTCGCTTTCTTT. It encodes CASSLGDRKSVAFF. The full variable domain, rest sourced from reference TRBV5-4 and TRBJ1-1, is ETGVTQSPTHLIKTRGQQVTLRCSSQSGHNTVSWYQQALGQGPQFIFQYYREEENGRGNFPPRFSGLQFPNYSSELNVNALELDDSALYLCASSLGDRKSVAFFGQGTRLTVV.